The entry below describes one T cell receptor beta chain. The antigen is undetermined. Assay used: immunoSEQ multiplex PCR; TCRdb lists only in-frame clones, some missing. The sample lists about 1.5 million clones, about 98% occurring once. This entry is derived from a study of shared clonotypes between healthy human individuals. Study-wide results and caveats: Clonotype sharing among donors likely depends on sequencing depth.

This sequence originates from a man in his thirties or forties in good health. The sequenced sample was naive CD4+ T cells sorted from blood. The subset: CD45RA+ positively selected.

CDR3 nucleotides: TGTGCCAGCAGCTCTCACAGGGATCTAAATGAAAAACTGTTTTTT. Amino acids: CASSSHRDLNEKLFF. The chain carries TRBV11-1 and TRBJ1-4, with D maybe TRBD1 (6 bases). The CDR3 extends over 15 amino acids. Trimming stripped 4 bases from V and 5 bases from J, with 14 bases between. The germline V gene encodes CDR1 SGHAT and CDR2 FQDESV (reference sequence).